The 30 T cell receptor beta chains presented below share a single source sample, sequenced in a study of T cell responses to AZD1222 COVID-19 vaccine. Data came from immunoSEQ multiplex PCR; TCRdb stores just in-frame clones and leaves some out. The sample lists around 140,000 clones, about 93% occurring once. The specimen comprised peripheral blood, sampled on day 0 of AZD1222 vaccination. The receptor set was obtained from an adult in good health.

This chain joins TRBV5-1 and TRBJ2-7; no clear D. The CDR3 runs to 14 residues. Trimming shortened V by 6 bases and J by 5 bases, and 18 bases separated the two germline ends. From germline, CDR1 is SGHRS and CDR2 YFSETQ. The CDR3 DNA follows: TGCGCCAGCAAGTCGCTCCCGGGTTTCGACGAGCAGTACTTC. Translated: CASKSLPGFDEQYF. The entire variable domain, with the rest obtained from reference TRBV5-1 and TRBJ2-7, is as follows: KAGVTQTPRYLIKTRGQQVTLSCSPISGHRSVSWYQQTPGQGLQFLFEYFSETQRNKGNFPGRFSGRQFSNSRSEMNVSTLELGDSALYLCASKSLPGFDEQYFGPGTRLTVT.

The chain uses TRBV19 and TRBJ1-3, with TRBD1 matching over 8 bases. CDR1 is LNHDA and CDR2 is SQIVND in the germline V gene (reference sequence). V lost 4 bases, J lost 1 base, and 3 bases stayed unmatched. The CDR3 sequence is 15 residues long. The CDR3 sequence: CASSTRTGSGNTIYF. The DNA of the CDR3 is TGTGCCAGTAGTACTCGGACAGGGTCTGGAAACACCATATATTTT.

The DNA for the CDR3 is TGTGCCAGCAGCTCCCTTACGGGACAGGGGGGTTACGAGCAGTACTTC. It specifies CASSSLTGQGGYEQYF. The chain couples TRBV7-9 to TRBJ2-7; 11 nucleotides line up with TRBD1. Losses at the gene ends were 4 bases for V and 4 bases for J; bases not matched to a gene: 9. There are 16 residues in the CDR3. Germline loops: CDR1 SEHNR, CDR2 FQNEAQ (reference sequence).

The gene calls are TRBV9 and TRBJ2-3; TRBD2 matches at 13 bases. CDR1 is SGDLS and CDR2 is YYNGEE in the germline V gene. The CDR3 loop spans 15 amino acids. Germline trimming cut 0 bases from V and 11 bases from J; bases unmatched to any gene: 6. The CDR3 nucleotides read TGTGCCAGCAGCGTAGAACTAGCGGGGGGGAACGAGCAGTATTTT. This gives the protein CASSVELAGGNEQYF. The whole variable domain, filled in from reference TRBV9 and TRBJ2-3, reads DSGVTQTPKHLITATGQRVTLRCSPRSGDLSVYWYQQSLDQGLQFLIQYYNGEERAKGNILERFSAQQFPDLHSELNLSSLELGDSALYFCASSVELAGGNEQYFGPGTRLTVL.

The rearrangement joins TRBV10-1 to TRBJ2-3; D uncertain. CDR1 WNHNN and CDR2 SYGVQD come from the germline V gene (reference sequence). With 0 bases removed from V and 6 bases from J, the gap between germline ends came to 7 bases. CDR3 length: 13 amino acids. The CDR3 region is CASSESKGDTQYF. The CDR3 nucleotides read TGCGCCAGCAGTGAGTCCAAAGGGGATACGCAGTATTTT.

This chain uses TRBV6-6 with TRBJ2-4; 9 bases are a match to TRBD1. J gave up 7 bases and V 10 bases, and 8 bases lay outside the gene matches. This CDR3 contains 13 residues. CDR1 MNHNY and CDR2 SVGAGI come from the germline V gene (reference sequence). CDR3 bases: TGTGCCACGACAACAGGGGGCGGCAACATTCAGTACTTC. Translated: CATTTGGGNIQYF.

The CDR3 region is CASSPARGQNEQFF. The CDR3 DNA reads TGTGCCAGCAGCCCAGCCCGGGGGCAAAATGAGCAGTTCTTC. V and J are TRBV3-1 (or the pseudogene TRBV3-2) and TRBJ2-1, with D perhaps TRBD1 or TRBD2 (6 bases each). V dropped 4 bases and J dropped 7 bases, with 14 bases sitting between them. This CDR3 region has 14 residues. Germline-derived CDR1 and CDR2 are LGHDT and YNNKEL (reference sequence).

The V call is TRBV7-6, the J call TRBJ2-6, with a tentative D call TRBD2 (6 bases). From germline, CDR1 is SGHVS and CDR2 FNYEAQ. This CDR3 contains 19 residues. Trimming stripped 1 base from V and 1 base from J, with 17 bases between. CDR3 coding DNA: TGTGCCAGCAGCTTAGAGCGGGTATTAGGAAAATCTGGGGCCAACGTCCTGACTTTC. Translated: CASSLERVLGKSGANVLTF.

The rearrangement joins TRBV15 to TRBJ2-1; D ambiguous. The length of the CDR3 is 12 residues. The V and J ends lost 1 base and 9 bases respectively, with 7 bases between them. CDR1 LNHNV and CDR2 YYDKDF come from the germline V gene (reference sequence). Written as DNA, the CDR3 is TGTGCCACCAGCAGAGTTGGGTTTGAGCAGTTCTTC. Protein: CATSRVGFEQFF.

The CDR3 spells CASTRGRGEQFF. For the CDR3, the DNA is TGTGCCAGCACGCGGGGGCGCGGTGAGCAGTTCTTC. The J gene is TRBJ2-1, the V gene TRBV6-5, with a weak D call TRBD2 (7 bases). Germline loops: CDR1 MNHEY, CDR2 SVGAGI. With 7 bases removed from V and 9 bases from J, the gap between germline ends came to 13 bases. This CDR3 comprises 12 residues.

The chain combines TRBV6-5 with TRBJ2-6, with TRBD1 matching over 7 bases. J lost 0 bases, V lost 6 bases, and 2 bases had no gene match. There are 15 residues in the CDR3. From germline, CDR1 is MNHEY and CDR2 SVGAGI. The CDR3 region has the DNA TGTGCCAGCAGGGACAGGATCTCTGGGGCCAACGTCCTGACTTTC. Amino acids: CASRDRISGANVLTF.

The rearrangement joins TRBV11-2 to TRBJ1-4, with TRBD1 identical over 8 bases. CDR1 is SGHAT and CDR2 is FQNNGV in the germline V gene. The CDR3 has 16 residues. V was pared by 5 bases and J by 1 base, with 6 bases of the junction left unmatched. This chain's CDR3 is CASSRTGRETNEKLFF. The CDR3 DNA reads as TGTGCCAGCAGCCGGACAGGGCGGGAAACTAATGAAAAACTGTTTTTT. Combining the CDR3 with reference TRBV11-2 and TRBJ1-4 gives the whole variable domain EAGVAQSPRYKIIEKRQSVAFWCNPISGHATLYWYQQILGQGPKLLIQFQNNGVVDDSQLPKDRFSAERLKGVDSTLKIQPAKLEDSAVYLCASSRTGRETNEKLFFGSGTQLSVL.

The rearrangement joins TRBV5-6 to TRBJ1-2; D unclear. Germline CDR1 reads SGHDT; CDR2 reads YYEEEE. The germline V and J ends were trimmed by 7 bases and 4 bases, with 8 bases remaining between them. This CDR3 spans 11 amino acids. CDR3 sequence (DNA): TGTGCCAGCGGGGTTACCTATGGCTACACCTTC. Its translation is CASGVTYGYTF.

CDR3 bases: TGTGCCAGCAGTTTGGTCCGCGATGAGCAGTTCTTC. Translated: CASSLVRDEQFF. This rearrangement joins TRBV28 to TRBJ2-1; D remains ambiguous. This CDR3 contains 12 residues. Germline assignment: CDR1 MDHEN and CDR2 SYDVKM. V lost 3 bases and J 8 bases, leaving 8 bases between the germline ends.

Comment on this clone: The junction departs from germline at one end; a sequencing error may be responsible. The CDR3 protein is CASSSTRQGWDF. In DNA, the CDR3 is TGTGCCAGCAGCTCTACTCGACAGGGTTGGGACTTC. The J gene is TRBJ2-7, the V gene TRBV28; 7 bases are shared with TRBD1. Germline CDR1 and CDR2: MDHEN and SYDVKM. This CDR3 comprises 12 residues.

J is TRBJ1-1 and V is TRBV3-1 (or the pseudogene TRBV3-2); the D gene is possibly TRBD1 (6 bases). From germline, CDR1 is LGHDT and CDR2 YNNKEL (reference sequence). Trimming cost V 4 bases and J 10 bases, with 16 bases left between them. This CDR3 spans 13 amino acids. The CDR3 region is CASSPEQGFAAFF. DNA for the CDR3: TGTGCCAGCAGCCCAGAACAGGGATTTGCAGCTTTCTTT.

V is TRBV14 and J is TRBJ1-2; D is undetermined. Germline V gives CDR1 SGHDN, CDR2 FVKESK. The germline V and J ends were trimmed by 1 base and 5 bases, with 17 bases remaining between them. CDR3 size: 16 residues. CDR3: CASSQVSAGSPYGYTF. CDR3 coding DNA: TGTGCCAGCAGCCAAGTTTCCGCAGGCTCCCCGTATGGCTACACCTTC.

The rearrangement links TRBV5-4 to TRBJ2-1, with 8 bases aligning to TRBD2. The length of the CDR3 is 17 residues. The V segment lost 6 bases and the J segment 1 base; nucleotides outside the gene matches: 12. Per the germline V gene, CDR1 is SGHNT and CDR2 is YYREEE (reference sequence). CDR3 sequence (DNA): TGTGCCAGCAATCAAGGACATAGCGGGAATTCCTACAATGAGCAGTTCTTC. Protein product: CASNQGHSGNSYNEQFF.

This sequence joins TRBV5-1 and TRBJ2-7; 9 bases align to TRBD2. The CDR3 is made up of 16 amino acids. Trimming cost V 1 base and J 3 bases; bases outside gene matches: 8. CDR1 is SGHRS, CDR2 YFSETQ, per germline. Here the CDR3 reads CASSLSPLAGRYEQYF. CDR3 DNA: TGCGCCAGCAGCTTGAGTCCGCTAGCGGGGCGCTACGAGCAGTACTTC.

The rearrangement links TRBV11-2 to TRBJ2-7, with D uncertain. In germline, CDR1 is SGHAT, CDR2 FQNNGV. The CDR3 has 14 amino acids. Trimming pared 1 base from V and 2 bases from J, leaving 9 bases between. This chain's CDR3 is CASSLGPATYEQYF. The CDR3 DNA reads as TGTGCCAGCAGCTTAGGTCCAGCAACCTACGAGCAGTACTTC.

The CDR3 reads CASSRGRPLNYGYTF. The CDR3 bases are TGCGCCAGCAGTCGAGGCAGACCTTTAAACTATGGCTACACCTTC. The chain uses TRBV23-1 and TRBJ1-2; D remains unclear. TRBV23-1 is labeled an ORF, and its function is uncertain. Trimming shortened V by 4 bases and J by 2 bases, and 14 bases separated the two germline ends. This CDR3 has 15 amino acids.

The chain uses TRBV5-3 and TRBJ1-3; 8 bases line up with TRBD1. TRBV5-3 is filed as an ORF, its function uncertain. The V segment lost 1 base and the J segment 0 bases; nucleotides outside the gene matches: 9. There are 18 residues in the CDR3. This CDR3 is CARSLLRRGTGSGNTIYF. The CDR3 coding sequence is TGTGCCAGAAGCTTGCTGCGCCGGGGGACAGGCTCTGGAAACACCATATATTTT.

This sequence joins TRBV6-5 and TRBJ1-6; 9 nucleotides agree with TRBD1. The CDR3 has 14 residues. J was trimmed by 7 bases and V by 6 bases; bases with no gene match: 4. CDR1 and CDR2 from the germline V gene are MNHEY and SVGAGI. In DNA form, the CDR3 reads TGTGCCAGCAGCCCCGGGACAGGGAATTCACCCCTCCACTTT. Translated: CASSPGTGNSPLHF.

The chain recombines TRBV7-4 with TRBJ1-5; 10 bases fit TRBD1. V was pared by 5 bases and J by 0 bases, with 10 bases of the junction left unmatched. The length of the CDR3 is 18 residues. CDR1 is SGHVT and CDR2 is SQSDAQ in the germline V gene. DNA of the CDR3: TGTGCCAGCAGCGCTGACAGGGGGCACCTCTATAGCAATCAGCCCCAGCATTTT. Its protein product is CASSADRGHLYSNQPQHF. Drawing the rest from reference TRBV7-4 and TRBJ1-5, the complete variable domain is GAGVSQSPRYKVAKRGRDVALRCDSISGHVTLYWYRQTLGQGSEVLTYSQSDAQRDKSGRPSGRFSAERPERSVSTLKIQRTEQGDSAVYLCASSADRGHLYSNQPQHFGDGTRLSIL.

The CDR3 sequence: CASSLVFGGSSSTDTQYF. The CDR3 bases are TGTGCCAGCAGCTTGGTGTTCGGGGGATCCAGTTCCACAGATACGCAGTATTTT. This chain connects TRBV5-6 to TRBJ2-3, with a possible D match to TRBD2 (6 bases). V was pared by 0 bases and J by 2 bases, with 19 bases between. Germline V gene data show CDR1 as SGHDT and CDR2 as YYEEEE. The CDR3 is 18 residues long.

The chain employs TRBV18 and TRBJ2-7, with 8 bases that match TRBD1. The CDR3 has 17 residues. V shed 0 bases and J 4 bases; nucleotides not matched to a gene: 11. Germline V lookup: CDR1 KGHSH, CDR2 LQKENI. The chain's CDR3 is CASSPPAGGKGKYEQYF. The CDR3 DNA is TGTGCCAGCTCACCACCGGCAGGGGGCAAGGGAAAATACGAGCAGTACTTC.

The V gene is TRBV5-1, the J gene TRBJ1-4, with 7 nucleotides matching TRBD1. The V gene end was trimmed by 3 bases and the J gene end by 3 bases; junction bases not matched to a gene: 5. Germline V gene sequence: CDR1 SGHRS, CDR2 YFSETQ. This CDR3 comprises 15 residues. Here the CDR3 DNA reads TGCGCCAGCAGCTCACAGGGGTCCTCTAATGAAAAACTGTTTTTT. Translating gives CASSSQGSSNEKLFF.

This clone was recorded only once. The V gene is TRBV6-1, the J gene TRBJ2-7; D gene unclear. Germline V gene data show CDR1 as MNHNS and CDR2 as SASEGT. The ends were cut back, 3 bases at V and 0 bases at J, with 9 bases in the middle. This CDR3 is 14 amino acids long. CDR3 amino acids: CASSDRHTSYEQYF. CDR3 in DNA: TGTGCCAGCAGTGATCGGCACACCTCCTACGAGCAGTACTTC.

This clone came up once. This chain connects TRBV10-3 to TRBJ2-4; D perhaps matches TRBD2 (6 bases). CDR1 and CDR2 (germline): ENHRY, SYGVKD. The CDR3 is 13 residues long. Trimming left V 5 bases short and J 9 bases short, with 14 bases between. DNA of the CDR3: TGTGCCATCAGTACGGGGGATCGTGGCATTCAGTACTTC. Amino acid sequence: CAISTGDRGIQYF.

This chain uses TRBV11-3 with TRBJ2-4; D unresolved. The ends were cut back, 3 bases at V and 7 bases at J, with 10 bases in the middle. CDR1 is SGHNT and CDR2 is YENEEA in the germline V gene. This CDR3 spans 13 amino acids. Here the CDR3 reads CASSLTGRNIQYF. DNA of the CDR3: TGTGCCAGCAGCTTGACGGGTAGGAACATTCAGTACTTC. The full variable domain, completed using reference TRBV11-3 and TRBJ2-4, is EAGVVQSPRYKIIEKKQPVAFWCNPISGHNTLYWYLQNLGQGPELLIRYENEEAVDDSQLPKDRFSAERLKGVDSTLKIQPAELGDSAVYLCASSLTGRNIQYFGAGTRLSVL.